This TCR beta chain stems from a study of T-cell memory formation after mild COVID-19. About the research overall: TCR clusters were mostly confined to one donor each. Overall study results and limits: Whereas later expanders leaned CD4+, clones contracting day 15 to 85 showed a balanced CD4/CD8 makeup.

This clonotype was observed a few times. No antigen is known for it. UMIs and sample barcodes were carried by the TCR alpha and TCR beta cDNA libraries that 5'RACE produced using constant-segment primers. One entry per CDR3 protein results from TCRdb running MiXCR on the 5' RACE reads. The repertoire consists of 250,000 or so distinct CDR3 sequences, with 8% to 10% occurring once and the leading ten covering 20% to 25%. Trimming cost V 4 bases and J 1 base; bases outside gene matches: 6. CDR3 length: 15 residues. In germline, CDR1 is SQVTM, CDR2 ANQGSEA. The receptor's source is a man aged 18 to 29 who had mild COVID-19 (a few samples of this study predate the infection). Cell type and time point are not known. Sequencing was performed on PBMCs or a T cell subset sorted from them (not recorded which). The V call is TRBV29-1, the J call TRBJ2-2; TRBD2 agrees at 7 bases. The CDR3 loop reads CSVGGGRLNTGELFF. CDR3 nucleotide sequence: TGCAGCGTTGGGGGGGGACGGCTGAACACCGGGGAGCTGTTTTTT.